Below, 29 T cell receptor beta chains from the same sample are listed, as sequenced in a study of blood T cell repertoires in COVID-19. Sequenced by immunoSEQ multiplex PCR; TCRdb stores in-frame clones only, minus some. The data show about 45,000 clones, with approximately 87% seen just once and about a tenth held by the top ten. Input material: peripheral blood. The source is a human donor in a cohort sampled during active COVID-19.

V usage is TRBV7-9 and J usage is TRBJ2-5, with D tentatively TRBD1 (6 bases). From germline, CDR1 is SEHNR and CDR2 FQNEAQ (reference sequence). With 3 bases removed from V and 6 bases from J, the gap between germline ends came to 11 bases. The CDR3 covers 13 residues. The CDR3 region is CASSFGQGQTQYF. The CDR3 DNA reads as TGTGCCAGCAGCTTCGGGCAGGGGCAGACCCAGTACTTC.

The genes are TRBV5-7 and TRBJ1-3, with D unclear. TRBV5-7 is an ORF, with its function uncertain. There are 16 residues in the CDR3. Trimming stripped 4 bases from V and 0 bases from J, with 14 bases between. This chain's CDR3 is CASSPLTAVSGNTIYF. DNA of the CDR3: TGTGCCAGCAGCCCCCTGACGGCGGTCTCTGGAAACACCATATATTTT.

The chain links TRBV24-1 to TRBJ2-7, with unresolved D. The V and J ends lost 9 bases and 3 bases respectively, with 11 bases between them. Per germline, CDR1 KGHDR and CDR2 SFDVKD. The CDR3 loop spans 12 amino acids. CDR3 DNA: TGTGCCACCCCTTTTGCTAACTACGAGCAGTACTTC. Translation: CATPFANYEQYF.

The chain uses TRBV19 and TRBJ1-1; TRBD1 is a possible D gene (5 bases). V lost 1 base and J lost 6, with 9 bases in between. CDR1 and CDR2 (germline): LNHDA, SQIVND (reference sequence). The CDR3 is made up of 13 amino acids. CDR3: CASSIVAGPEAFF. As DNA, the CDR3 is TGTGCCAGTAGTATAGTAGCAGGGCCTGAAGCTTTCTTT.

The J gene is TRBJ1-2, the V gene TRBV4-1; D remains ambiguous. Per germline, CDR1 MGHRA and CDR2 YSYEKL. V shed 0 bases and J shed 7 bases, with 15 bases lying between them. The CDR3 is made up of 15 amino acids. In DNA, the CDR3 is TGCGCCAGCAGCCAAGATCGAAAGGCGGGCGTTGGCTACACCTTC. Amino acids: CASSQDRKAGVGYTF.

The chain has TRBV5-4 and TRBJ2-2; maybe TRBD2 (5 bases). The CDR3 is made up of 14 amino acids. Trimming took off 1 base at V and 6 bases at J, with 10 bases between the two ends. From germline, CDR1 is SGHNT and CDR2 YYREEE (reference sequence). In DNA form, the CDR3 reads TGTGCCAGCAGCTTGTCGCTCGGGGCCGGGGAGCTGTTTTTT. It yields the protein CASSLSLGAGELFF.

The CDR3 bases are TGTGCCAGCAGTTACCTAGGACAGGTGGTTGCCCTCCACTTT. Its protein product is CASSYLGQVVALHF. The chain couples TRBV6-2 or TRBV6-3 to TRBJ1-6; 7 nucleotides line up with TRBD1. Germline-derived CDR1 and CDR2 are MNHEY and SVGEGT. The CDR3 is 14 amino acids. V was pared by 2 bases and J by 14 bases, with 9 bases of the junction left unmatched.

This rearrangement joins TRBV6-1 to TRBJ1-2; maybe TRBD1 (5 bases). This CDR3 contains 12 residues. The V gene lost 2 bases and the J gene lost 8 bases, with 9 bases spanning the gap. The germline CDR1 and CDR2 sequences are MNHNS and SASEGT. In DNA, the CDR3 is TGTGCCAGCAGTGAACCAGGGCGCGGCTACACCTTC. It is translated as CASSEPGRGYTF.

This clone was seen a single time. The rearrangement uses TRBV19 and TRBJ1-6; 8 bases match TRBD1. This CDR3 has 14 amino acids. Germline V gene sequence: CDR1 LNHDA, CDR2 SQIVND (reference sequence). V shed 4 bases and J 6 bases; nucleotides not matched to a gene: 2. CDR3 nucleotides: TGTGCCAGTAGTACGACAGGGGTTAATTCACCCCTCCACTTT. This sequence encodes CASSTTGVNSPLHF.

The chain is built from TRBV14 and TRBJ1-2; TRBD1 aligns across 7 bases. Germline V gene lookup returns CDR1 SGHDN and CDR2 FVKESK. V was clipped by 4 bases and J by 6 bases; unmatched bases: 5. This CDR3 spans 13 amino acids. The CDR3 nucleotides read TGTGCCAGCAGCCTGACAGGGCGGGATGGCTACACCTTC. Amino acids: CASSLTGRDGYTF.

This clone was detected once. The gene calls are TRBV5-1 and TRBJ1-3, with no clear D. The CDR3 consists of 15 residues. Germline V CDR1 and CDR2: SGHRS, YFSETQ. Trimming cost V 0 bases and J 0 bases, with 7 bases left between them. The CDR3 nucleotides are TGCGCCAGCAGCTTGGATGGGAGCTCTGGAAACACCATATATTTT. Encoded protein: CASSLDGSSGNTIYF.

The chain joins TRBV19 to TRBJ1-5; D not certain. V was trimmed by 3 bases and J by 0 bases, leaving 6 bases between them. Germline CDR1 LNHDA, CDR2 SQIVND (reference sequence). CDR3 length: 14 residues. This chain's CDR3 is CASSILYSNQPQHF. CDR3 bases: TGTGCCAGTAGTATTCTCTATAGCAATCAGCCCCAGCATTTT.

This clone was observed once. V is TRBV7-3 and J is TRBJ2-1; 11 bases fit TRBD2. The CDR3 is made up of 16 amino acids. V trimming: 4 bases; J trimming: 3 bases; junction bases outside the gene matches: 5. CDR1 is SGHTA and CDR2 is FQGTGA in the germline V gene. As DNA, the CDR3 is TGTGCCAGCAGCTCGAGGGGGACTAGCGGCTACAATGAGCAGTTCTTC. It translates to CASSSRGTSGYNEQFF.

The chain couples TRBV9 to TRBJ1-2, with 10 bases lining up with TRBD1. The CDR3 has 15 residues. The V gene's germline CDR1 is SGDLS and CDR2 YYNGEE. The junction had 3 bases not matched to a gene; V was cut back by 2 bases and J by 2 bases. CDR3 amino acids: CASSVTGGENYGYTF. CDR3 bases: TGTGCCAGCAGCGTGACAGGGGGCGAGAACTATGGCTACACCTTC.

The CDR3 bases are TGCGCCAGCAGCAAGGACAGGGCGGAAACCGGGGAGCTGTTTTTT. This sequence encodes CASSKDRAETGELFF. This chain uses TRBV5-1 with TRBJ2-2; 8 bases align to TRBD1. Trimming at V came to 4 bases and at J to 5 bases, leaving 7 bases not matched to a gene. This CDR3 comprises 15 residues. In germline, CDR1 is SGHRS, CDR2 YFSETQ.

The CDR3 sequence is CARSLSATGETQYF. The CDR3 DNA is TGTGCCAGAAGCTTGTCAGCGACTGGAGAGACCCAGTACTTC. The rearrangement joins TRBV5-3 to TRBJ2-5; D is ambiguous. TRBV5-3 is annotated as an ORF whose role is uncertain. The V end was cut by 1 base, the J end by 4 bases, with 11 bases between. The CDR3 spans 14 residues.

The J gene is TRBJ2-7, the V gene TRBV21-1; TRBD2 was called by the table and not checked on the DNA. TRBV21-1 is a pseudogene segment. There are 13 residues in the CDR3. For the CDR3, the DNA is TGTGCCAGCAGCAGGGGGGATTCCTACGAGCAGTACTTC. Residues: CASSRGDSYEQYF.

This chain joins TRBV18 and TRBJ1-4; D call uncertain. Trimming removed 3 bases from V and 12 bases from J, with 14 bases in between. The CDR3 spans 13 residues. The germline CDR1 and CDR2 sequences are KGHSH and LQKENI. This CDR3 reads CASSPPGRTELFF. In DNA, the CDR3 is TGTGCCAGCTCACCCCCGGGAAGAACCGAACTGTTTTTT.

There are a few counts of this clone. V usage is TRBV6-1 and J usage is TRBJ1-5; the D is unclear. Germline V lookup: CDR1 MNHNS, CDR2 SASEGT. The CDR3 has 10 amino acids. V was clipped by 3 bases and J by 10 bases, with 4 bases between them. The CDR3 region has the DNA TGTGCCAGCAGTGACCTCCCCCAGCATTTT. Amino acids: CASSDLPQHF.

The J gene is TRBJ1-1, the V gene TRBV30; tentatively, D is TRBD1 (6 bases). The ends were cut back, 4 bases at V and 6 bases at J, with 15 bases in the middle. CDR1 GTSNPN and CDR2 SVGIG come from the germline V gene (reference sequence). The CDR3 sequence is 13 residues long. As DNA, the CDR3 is TGTGCCTGGAACTTTTTACAGGGAGCTGAAGCTTTCTTT. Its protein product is CAWNFLQGAEAFF.

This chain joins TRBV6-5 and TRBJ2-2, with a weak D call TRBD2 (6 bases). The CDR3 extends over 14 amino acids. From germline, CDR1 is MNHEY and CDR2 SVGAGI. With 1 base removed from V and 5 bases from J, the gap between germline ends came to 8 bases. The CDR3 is CASSYWAGTGELFF. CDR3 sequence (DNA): TGTGCCAGCAGTTACTGGGCGGGAACCGGGGAGCTGTTTTTT.

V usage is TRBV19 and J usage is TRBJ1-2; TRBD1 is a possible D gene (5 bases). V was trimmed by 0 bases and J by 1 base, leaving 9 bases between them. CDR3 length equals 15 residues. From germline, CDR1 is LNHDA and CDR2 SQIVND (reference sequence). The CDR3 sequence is CASSIEWGGNYGYTF. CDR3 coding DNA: TGTGCCAGTAGTATAGAGTGGGGCGGTAACTATGGCTACACCTTC.

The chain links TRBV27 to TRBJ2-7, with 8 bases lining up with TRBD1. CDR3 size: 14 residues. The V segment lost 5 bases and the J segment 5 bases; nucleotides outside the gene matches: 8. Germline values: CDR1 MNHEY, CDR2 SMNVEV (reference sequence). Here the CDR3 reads CASSTLRGQDEQYF. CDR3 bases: TGTGCCAGCAGTACCCTCAGGGGACAGGACGAGCAGTACTTC.

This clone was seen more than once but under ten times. This chain's CDR3 is CASSTGQGAQEQYF. DNA of the CDR3: TGTGCCAGCAGCACGGGACAGGGGGCGCAGGAGCAGTACTTC. The chain links TRBV5-6 to TRBJ2-7; 12 nucleotides agree with TRBD1. V lost 4 bases, J lost 7 bases, and 6 bases stayed unmatched. Germline V CDR1 and CDR2: SGHDT, YYEEEE. This CDR3 is 14 amino acids long.

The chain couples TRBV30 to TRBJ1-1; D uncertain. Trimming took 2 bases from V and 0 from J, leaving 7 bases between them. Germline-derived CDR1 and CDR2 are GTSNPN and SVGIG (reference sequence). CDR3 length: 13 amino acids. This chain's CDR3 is CAWSRSLNTEAFF. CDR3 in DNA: TGTGCCTGGAGTCGGAGCCTGAACACTGAAGCTTTCTTT.

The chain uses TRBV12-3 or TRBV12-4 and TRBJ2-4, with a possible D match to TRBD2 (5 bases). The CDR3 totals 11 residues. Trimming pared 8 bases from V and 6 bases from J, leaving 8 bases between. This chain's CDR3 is CASGRLNIQYF. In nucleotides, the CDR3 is TGTGCCAGCGGGAGACTAAACATTCAGTACTTC.

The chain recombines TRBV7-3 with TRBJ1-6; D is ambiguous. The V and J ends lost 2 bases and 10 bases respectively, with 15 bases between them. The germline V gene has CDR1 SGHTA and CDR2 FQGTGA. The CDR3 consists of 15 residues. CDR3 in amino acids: CASSLGVRGGSPLHF. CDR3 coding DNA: TGTGCCAGCAGCTTAGGGGTCCGGGGAGGCTCACCCCTCCACTTT.

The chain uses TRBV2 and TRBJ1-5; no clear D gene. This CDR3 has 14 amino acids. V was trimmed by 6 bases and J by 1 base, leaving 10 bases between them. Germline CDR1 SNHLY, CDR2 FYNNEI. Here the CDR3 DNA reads TGTGCCAGCAGGGTCGTTAGCAGCAATCAGCCCCAGCATTTT. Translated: CASRVVSSNQPQHF. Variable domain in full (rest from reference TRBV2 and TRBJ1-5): EPEVTQTPSHQVTQMGQEVILRCVPISNHLYFYWYRQILGQKVEFLVSFYNNEISEKSEIFDDQFSVERPDGSNFTLKIRSTKLEDSAMYFCASRVVSSNQPQHFGDGTRLSIL.

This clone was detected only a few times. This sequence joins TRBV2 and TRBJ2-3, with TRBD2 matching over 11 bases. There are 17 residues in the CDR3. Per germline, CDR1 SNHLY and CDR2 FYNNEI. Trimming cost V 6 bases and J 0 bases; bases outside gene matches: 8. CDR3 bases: TGTGCCAGCAGAGTGGGTAGCGGGGGGGCTAGCACAGATACGCAGTATTTT. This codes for CASRVGSGGASTDTQYF.